Sequencing of this TCR beta chain was carried out in a study of cytomegalovirus exposure and HLA in healthy donors. General study results and limits: The authors assumed roughly uniform sequencing depth across donors for presence/absence analyses.

PCR amplification relied on 60 Vbeta primers (plus 13 Jbeta primers). TCRdb's table, derived via immunoSEQ multiplex PCR, lists solely in-frame clones and lacks some. The sample lists 200,000 to 250,000 clones, 82% occurring once. In regard to this clone: What it binds is not known.

The CDR3 is 17 residues long. Trimming left V 1 base short and J 3 bases short, with 17 bases between. Looked up from germline, CDR1 is SGHNT and CDR2 is YYREEE (reference sequence). The sequence was collected from a woman aged 40 to 50 in good health and CMV-seronegative. Material: PBMCs. The chain recombines TRBV5-4 with TRBJ2-1; unclear D gene. This CDR3 reads CASSLFVGAAFYNEQFF. DNA for the CDR3: TGTGCCAGCAGCTTGTTCGTCGGAGCTGCTTTCTACAATGAGCAGTTCTTC.